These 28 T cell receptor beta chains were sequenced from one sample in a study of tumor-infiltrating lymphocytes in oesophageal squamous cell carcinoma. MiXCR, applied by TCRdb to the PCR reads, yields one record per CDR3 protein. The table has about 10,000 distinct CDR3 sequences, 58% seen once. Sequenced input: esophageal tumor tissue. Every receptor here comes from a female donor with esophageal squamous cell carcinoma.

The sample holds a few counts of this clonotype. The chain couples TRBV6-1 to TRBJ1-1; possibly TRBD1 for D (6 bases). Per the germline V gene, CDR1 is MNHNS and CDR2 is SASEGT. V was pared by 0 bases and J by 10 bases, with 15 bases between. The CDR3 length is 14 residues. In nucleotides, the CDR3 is TGTGCCAGCAGTGAAGCGGGCAGGGGCCGCGCAGCTTTCTTT. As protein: CASSEAGRGRAAFF.

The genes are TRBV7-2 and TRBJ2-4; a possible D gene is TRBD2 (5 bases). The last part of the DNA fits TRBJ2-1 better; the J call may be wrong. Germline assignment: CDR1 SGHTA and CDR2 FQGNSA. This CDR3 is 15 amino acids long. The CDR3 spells CASSFGVISGFEQFF. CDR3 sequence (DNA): TGTGCCAGCAGCTTTGGGGTAATTTCGGGATTTGAGCAGTTCTTC.

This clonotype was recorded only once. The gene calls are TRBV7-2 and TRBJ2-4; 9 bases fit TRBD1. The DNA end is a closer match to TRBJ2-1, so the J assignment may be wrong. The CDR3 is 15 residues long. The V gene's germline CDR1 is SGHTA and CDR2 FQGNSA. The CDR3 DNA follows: TGTGCCAGCAGCTCAAACAGGGGGCTGGGCAATGAGCAGTTCTTC. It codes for CASSSNRGLGNEQFF.

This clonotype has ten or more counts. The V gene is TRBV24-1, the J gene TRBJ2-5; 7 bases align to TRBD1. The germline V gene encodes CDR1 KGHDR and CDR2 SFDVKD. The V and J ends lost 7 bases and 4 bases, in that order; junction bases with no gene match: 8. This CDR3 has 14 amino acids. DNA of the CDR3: TGTGCCACCAGCGACAGGGCGGAGAGAGAGACCCAGTACTTC. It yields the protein CATSDRAERETQYF.

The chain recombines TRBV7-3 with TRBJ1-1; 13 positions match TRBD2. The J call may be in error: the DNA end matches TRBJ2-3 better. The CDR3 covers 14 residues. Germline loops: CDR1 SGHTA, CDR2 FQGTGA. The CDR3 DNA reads TGTGCCAGCAGCGCGGGACTAGCGGGGGATACGCAGTATTTT. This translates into CASSAGLAGDTQYF.

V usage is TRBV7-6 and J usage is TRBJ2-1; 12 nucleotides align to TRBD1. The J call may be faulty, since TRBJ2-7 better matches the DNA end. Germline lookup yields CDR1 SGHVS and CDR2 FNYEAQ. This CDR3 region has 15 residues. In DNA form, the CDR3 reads TGTGCCAGCAGCCTCGGGGGACAGGGGGCCCACGAGCAGTACTTC. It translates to CASSLGGQGAHEQYF.

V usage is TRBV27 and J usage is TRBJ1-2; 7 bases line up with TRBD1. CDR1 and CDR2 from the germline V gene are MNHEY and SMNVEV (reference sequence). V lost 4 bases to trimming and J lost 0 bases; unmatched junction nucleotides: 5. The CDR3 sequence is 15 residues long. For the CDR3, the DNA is TGTGCCAGCAGTTCCCCCGGGACAGCTAACTATGGCTACACCTTC. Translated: CASSSPGTANYGYTF.

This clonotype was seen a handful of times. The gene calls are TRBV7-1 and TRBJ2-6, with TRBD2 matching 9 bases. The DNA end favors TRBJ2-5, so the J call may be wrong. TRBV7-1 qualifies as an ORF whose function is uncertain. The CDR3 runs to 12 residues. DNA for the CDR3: TGTGCCAGCAGGCGGGGGGGTGAGACCCAGTACTTC. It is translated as CASRRGGETQYF.

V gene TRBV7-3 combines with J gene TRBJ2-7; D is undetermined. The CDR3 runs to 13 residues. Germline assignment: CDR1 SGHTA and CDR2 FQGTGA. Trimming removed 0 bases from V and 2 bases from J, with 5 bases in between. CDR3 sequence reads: CASSLTRTYEQYF. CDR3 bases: TGTGCCAGCAGCTTAACCCGCACCTACGAGCAGTACTTC.

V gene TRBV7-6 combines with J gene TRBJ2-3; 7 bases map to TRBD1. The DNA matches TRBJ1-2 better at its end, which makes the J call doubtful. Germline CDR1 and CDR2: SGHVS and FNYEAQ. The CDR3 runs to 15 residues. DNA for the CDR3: TGTGCCAGCAGCAAGGACAGGTTCTCGGGGGTCGGCTACACCTTC. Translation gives CASSKDRFSGVGYTF.

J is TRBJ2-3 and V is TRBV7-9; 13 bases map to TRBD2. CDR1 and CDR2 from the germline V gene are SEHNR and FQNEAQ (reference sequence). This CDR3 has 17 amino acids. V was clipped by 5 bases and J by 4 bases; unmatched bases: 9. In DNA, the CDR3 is TGTGCCAGCAGCCTACCGAGGACTAGCGGGAGTTCAGATACGCAGTATTTT. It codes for CASSLPRTSGSSDTQYF.

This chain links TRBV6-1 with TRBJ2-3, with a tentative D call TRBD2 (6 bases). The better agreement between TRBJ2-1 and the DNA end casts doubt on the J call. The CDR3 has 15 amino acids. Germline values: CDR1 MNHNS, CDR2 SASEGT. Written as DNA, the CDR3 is TGTGCCAGCAGAGACACTAGCAGGAGGGTCCATGCGCAGTTCTTC. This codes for CASRDTSRRVHAQFF.

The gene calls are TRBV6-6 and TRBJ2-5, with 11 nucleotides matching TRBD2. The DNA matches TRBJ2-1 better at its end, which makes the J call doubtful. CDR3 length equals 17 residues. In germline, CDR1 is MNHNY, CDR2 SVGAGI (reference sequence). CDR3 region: CASSYSPLAGVYNEQFF. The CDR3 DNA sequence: TGTGCCAGCAGTTACTCACCACTAGCGGGAGTGTACAATGAGCAGTTCTTC.

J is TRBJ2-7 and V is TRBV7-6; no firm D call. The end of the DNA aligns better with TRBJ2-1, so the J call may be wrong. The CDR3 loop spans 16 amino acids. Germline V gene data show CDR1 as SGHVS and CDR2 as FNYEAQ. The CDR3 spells CASSPKQNSIYNEQFF. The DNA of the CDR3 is TGTGCCAGCAGCCCAAAACAGAATAGCATTTACAATGAGCAGTTCTTC.

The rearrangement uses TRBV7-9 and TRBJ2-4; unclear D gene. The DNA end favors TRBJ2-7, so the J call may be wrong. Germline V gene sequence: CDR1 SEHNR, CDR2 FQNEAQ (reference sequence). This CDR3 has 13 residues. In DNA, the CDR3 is TGTGCCAGCAGCTTAGCGTGGGGATCCGAGCAGTACTTC. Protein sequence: CASSLAWGSEQYF.

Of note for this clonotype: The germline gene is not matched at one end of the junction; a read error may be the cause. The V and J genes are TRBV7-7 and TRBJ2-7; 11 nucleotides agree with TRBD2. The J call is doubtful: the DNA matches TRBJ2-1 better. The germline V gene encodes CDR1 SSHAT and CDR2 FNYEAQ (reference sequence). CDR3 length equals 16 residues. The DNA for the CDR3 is TGTGCTAGCAGCCCCTACTCTAGCGGGGGGTGGGATGAGCAGTTCTTC. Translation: CASSPYSSGGWDEQFF.

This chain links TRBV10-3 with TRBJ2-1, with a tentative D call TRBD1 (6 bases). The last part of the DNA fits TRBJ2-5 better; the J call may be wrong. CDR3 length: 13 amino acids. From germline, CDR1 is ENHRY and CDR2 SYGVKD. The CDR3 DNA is TGTGCCATCAGCGCTGGACAGCAAGAGACCCAGTACTTC. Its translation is CAISAGQQETQYF.

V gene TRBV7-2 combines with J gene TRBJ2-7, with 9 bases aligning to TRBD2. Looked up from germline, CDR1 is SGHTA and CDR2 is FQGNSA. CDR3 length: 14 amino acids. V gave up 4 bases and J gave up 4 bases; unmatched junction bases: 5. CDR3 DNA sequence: TGTGCCAGCAGCTATATTAGCGGGAGTTACGAGCAGTACTTC. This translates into CASSYISGSYEQYF. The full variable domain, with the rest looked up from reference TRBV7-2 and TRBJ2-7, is GAGVSQSPSNKVTEKGKDVELRCDPISGHTALYWYRQSLGQGLEFLIYFQGNSAPDKSGLPSDRFSAERTGGSVSTLTIQRTQQEDSAVYLCASSYISGSYEQYFGPGTRLTVT.

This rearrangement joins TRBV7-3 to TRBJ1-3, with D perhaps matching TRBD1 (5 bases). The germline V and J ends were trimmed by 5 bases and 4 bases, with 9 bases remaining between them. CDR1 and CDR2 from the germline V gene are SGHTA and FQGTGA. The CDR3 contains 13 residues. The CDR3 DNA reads TGTGCCAGCAGCCCCGCAGGGGGAAACACCATATATTTT. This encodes CASSPAGGNTIYF.

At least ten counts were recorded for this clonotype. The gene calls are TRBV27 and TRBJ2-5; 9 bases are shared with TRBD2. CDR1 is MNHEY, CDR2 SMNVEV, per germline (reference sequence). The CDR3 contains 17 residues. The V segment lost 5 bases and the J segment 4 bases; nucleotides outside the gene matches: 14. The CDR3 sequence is CASSPYLSGSQAETQYF. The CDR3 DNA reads TGTGCCAGCAGTCCATACCTTAGCGGGAGTCAGGCAGAGACCCAGTACTTC.

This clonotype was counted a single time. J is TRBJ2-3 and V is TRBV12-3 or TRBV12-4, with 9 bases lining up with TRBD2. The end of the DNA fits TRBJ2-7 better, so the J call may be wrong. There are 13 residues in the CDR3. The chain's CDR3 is CASSLSGRREQYF. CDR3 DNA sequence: TGTGCCAGCAGCCTGAGCGGGAGGCGCGAGCAGTACTTC.

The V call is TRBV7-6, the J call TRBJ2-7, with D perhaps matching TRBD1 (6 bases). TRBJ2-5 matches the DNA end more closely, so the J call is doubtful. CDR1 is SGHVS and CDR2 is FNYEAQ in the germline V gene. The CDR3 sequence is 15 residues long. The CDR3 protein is CASSLRPTGQETQYF. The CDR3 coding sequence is TGTGCCAGCAGCTTACGCCCGACAGGTCAAGAGACCCAGTACTTC.

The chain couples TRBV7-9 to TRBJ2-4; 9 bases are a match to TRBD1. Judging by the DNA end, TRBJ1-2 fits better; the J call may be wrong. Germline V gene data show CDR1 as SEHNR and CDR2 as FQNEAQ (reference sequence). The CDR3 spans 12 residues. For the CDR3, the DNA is TGTGCCAGTGGACAGGGGAACTATGGCTACACCTTC. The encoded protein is CASGQGNYGYTF.

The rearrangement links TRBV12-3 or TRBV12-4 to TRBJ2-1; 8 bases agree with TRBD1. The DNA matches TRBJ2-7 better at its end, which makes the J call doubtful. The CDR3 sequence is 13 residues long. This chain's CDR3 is CASSFVQGDEQYF. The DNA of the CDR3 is TGTGCCAGCAGTTTCGTACAGGGGGACGAGCAGTACTTC.

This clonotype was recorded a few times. CDR3 loop: CASSYRVDNEQYF. CDR3 nucleotides: TGTGCCAGCAGTTACAGGGTCGACAATGAGCAGTACTTC. The chain recombines TRBV6-5 with TRBJ2-7; D is unresolved. V dropped 2 bases and J dropped 7 bases, with 12 bases sitting between them. The CDR3 loop spans 13 amino acids. Germline V gene data show CDR1 as MNHEY and CDR2 as SVGAGI.

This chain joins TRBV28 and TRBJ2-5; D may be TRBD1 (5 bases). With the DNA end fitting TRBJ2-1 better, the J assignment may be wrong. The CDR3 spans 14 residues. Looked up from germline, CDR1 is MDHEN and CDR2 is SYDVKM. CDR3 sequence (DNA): TGTGCCAGCAGTTTATGGGCAGGGATCAATGAGCAGTTCTTC. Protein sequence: CASSLWAGINEQFF.

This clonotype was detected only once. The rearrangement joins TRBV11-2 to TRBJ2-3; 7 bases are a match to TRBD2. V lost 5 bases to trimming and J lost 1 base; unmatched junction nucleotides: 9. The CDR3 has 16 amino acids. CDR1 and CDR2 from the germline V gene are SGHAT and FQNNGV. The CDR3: CASSPREAHRTDTQYF. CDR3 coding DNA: TGTGCCAGCAGCCCCCGGGAGGCCCATCGCACAGATACGCAGTATTTT.

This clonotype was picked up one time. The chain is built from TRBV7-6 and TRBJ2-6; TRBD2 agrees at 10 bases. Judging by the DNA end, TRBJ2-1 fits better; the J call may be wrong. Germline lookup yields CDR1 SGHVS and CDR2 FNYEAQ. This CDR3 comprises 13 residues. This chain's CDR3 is CASSPSGRDEQFF. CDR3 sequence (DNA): TGTGCCAGCAGCCCTAGCGGGAGAGATGAGCAGTTCTTC.